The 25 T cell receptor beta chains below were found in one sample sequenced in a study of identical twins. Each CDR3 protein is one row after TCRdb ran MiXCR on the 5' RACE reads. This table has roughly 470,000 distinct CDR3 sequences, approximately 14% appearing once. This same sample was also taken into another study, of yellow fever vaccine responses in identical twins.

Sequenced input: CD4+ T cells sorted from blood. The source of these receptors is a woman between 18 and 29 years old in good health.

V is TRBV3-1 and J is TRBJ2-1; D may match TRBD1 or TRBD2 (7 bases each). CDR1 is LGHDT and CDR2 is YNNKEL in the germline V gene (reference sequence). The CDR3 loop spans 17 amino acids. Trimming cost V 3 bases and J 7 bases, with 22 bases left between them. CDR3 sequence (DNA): TGTGCCAGCAGCCAGATGAGGCAGGGGGACTACGCTAATGAGCAGTTCTTC. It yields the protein CASSQMRQGDYANEQFF.

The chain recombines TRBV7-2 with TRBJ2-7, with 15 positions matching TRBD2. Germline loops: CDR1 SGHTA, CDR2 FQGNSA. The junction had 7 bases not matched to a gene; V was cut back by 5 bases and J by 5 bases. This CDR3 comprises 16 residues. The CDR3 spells CASSARTSGGANEQYF. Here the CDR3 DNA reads TGTGCCAGCAGCGCCCGGACTAGCGGGGGGGCCAACGAGCAGTACTTC.

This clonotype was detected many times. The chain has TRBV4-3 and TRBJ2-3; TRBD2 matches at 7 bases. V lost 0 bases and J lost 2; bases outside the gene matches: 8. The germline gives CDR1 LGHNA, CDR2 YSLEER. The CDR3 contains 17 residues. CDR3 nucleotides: TGCGCCAGCAGCCAAGATTTTGAAGCGGGAAACACAGATACGCAGTATTTT. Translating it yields CASSQDFEAGNTDTQYF.

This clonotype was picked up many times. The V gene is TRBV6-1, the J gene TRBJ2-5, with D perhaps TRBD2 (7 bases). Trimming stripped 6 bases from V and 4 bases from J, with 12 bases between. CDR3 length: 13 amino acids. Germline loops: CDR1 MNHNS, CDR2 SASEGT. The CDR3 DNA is TGTGCCAGCAGGAGGGGGGGAAGAGAGACCCAGTACTTC. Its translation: CASRRGGRETQYF.

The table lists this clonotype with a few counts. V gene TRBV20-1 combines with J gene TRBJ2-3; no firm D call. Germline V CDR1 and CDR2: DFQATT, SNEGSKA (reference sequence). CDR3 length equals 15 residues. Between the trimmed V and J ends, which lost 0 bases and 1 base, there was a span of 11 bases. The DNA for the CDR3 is TGCAGTGCTAGAGATCCGGCTGGCCGCACAGATACGCAGTATTTT. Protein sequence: CSARDPAGRTDTQYF.

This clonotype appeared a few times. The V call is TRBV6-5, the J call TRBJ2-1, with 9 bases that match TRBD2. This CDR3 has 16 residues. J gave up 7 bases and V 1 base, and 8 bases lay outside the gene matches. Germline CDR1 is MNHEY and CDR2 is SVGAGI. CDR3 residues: CASSYLGLAPFNEQFF. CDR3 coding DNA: TGTGCCAGCAGTTACTTGGGACTAGCTCCCTTTAATGAGCAGTTCTTC.

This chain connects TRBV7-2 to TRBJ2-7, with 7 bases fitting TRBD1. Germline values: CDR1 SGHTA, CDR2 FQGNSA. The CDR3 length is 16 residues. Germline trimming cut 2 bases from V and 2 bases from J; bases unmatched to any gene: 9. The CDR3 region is CASSLPYRGVTYEQYF. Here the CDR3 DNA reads TGTGCCAGCAGCTTACCTTACAGGGGAGTAACCTACGAGCAGTACTTC.

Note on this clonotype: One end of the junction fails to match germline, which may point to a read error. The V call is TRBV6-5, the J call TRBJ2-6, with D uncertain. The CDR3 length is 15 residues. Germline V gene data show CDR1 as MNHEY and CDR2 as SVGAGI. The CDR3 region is CASSYVGSVANVLTF. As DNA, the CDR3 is TGTGCCAGCAGTTACGTGGGGTCTGTGGCCAACGTCCTGACTTTC.

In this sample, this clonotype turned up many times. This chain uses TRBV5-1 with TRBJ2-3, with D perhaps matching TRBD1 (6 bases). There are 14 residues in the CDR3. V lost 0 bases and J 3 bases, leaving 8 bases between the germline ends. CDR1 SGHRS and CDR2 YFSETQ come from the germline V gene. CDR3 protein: CASSLADRTDTQYF. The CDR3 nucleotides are TGCGCCAGCAGCTTGGCCGACAGGACAGATACGCAGTATTTT.

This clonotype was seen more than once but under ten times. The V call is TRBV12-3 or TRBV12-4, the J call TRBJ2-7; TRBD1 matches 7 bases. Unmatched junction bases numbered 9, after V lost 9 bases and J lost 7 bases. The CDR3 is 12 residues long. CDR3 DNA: TGTGCCAGATCGCAGGGGGTTGGGGAGCAGTACTTC. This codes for CARSQGVGEQYF.

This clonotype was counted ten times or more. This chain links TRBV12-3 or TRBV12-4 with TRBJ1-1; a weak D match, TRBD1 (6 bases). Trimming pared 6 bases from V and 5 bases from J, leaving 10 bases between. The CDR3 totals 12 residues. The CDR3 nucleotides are TGTGCCAGCAGCTTAACAGGGACTGAAGCTTTCTTT. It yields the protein CASSLTGTEAFF.

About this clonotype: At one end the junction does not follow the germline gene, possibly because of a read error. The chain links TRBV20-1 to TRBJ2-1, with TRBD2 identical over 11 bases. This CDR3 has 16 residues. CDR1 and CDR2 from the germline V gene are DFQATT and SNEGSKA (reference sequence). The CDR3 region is CCARAPTSGVYNEQFF. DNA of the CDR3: TGCTGTGCTAGAGCCCCGACTAGCGGGGTTTACAATGAGCAGTTCTTC.

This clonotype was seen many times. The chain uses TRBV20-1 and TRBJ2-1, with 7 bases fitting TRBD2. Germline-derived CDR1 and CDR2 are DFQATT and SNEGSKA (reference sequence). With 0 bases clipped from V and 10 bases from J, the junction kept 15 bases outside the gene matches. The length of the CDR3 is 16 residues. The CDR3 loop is CSARDRGERVWVEQFF. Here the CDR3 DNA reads TGCAGTGCTAGAGATCGGGGGGAGCGGGTCTGGGTAGAGCAGTTCTTC.

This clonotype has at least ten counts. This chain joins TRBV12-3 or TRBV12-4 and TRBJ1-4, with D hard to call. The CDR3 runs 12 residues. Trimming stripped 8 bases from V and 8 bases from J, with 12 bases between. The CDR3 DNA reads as TGTGCCAGCTCCGACATTGCCGAAAAACTGTTTTTT. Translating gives CASSDIAEKLFF.

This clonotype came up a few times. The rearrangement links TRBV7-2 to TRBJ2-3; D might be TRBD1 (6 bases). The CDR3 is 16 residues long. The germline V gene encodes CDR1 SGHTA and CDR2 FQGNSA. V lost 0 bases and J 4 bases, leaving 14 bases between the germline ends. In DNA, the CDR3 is TGTGCCAGCAGCTTAGCTTGGGCAGGGGTGGCAGATACGCAGTATTTT. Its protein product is CASSLAWAGVADTQYF.

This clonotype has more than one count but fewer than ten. Here the CDR3 reads CASSLRSGLAGVDTQYF. The CDR3 DNA reads as TGTGCCAGCAGTTTACGATCCGGGCTAGCGGGAGTTGATACGCAGTATTTT. The V call is TRBV7-8, the J call TRBJ2-3, with 10 bases aligning to TRBD2. The J segment lost 6 bases and the V segment lost 6 bases, leaving 15 bases of the junction unmatched. CDR3 length equals 17 residues. Germline V gene sequence: CDR1 SGHVS, CDR2 FQNEAQ.

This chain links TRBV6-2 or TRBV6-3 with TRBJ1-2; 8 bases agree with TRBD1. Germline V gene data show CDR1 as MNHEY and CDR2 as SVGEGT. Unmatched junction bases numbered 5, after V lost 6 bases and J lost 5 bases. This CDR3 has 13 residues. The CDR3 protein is CASRFGQGYGYTF. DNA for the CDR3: TGTGCCAGCAGATTCGGACAGGGATATGGCTACACCTTC.

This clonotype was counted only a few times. CDR3 residues: CASSRTGYVYGEQFF. CDR3 coding DNA: TGCGCCAGCAGTCGGACAGGGTATGTGTATGGTGAGCAGTTCTTC. The chain uses TRBV5-1 and TRBJ2-1, with 8 nucleotides matching TRBD1. The trim removed 5 bases at V and 9 bases at J, leaving 13 bases unmatched. Germline V gives CDR1 SGHRS, CDR2 YFSETQ. This CDR3 comprises 15 residues.

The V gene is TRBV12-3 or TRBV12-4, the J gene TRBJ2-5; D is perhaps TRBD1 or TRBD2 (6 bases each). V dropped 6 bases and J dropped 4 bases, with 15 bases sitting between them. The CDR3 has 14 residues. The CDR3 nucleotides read TGTGCCAGCAGCCTAGGGGGAGGTATAGAGACCCAGTACTTC. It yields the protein CASSLGGGIETQYF.

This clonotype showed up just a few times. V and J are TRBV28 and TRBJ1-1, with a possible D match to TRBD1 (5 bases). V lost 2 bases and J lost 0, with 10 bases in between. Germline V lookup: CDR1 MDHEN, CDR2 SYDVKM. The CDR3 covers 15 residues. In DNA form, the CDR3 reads TGTGCCAGCAGTTTAAAACGGGGACTGAACACTGAAGCTTTCTTT. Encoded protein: CASSLKRGLNTEAFF.

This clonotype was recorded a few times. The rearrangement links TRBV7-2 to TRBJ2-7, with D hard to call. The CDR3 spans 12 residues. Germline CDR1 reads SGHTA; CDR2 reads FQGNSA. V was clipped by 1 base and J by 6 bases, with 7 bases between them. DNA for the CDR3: TGTGCCAGCAGCTTAGTCGTCAGCGAGCAGTACTTC. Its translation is CASSLVVSEQYF.

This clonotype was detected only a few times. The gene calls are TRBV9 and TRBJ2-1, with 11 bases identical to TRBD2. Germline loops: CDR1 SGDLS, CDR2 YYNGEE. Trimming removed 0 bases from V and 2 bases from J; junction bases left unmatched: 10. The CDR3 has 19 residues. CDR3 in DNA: TGTGCCAGCAGCGTAGAGCCTAGCGGGGGGCAGGGACCCTACAATGAGCAGTTCTTC. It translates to CASSVEPSGGQGPYNEQFF.

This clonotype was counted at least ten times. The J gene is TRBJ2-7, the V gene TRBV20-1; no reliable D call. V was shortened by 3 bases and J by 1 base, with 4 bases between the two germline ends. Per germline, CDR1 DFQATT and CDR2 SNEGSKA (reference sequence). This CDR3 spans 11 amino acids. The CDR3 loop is CSASFSYEQYF. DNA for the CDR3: TGCAGTGCTAGCTTTTCCTACGAGCAGTACTTC.

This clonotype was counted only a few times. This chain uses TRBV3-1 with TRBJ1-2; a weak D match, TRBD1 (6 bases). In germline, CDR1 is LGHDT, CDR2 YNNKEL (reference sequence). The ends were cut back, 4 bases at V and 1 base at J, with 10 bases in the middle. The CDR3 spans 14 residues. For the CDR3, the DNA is TGTGCCAGCAGCCTTCCGGACAGTAACTATGGCTACACCTTC. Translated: CASSLPDSNYGYTF.

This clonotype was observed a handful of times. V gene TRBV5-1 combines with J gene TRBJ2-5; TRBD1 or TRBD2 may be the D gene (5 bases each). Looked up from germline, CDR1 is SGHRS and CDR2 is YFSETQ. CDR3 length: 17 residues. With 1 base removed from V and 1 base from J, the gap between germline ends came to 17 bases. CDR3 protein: CASSLSPGRNTQETQYF. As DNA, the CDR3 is TGCGCCAGCAGCTTGTCACCGGGGCGAAACACCCAAGAGACCCAGTACTTC.